Presented here are 5 T cell receptor beta chains from one specimen sequenced in a study of cytomegalovirus exposure and HLA in healthy donors. A multiplex PCR was run with 60 Vbeta primers and 13 Jbeta primers. The repertoire was sequenced with immunoSEQ multiplex PCR; TCRdb's copy has only in-frame clones and lacks some. The sample includes roughly 150,000 clones, more than 65% seen only once; the top ten take 1.3%. Material for sequencing was PBMCs. The source of these receptors is a man aged 45-65 years in good health and CMV-seropositive.

The chain links TRBV9 to TRBJ2-1; 9 bases are shared with TRBD2. Germline V gene sequence: CDR1 SGDLS, CDR2 YYNGEE. This CDR3 has 15 residues. V lost 4 bases, J lost 7 bases, and 9 bases stayed unmatched. DNA for the CDR3: TGTGCCAGCAGCCCTTTGGCTAGCGGGATAAATGAGCAGTTCTTC. Encoded protein: CASSPLASGINEQFF.

This chain joins TRBV2 and TRBJ2-6, with D maybe TRBD2 (5 bases). This CDR3 comprises 16 residues. The germline V gene encodes CDR1 SNHLY and CDR2 FYNNEI. Deletions cut 4 bases from V and 1 base from J, with 11 bases between. The CDR3 DNA sequence: TGTGCCAGCAGTGGTTTACTAGGTTCTGGGGCCAACGTCCTGACTTTC. Its translation: CASSGLLGSGANVLTF.

This chain uses TRBV29-1 with TRBJ2-5; perhaps TRBD2 as D (6 bases). The CDR3 runs 13 residues. Per germline, CDR1 SQVTM and CDR2 ANQGSEA. V lost 6 bases, J lost 1 base, and 12 bases lay in between. CDR3 bases: TGCAGCGTGCACCGGCGGGGCCAAGAGACCCAGTACTTC. Translated: CSVHRRGQETQYF.

The rearrangement joins TRBV28 to TRBJ1-1; 7 bases align to TRBD1. The J segment lost 5 bases and the V segment lost 5 bases, leaving 8 bases of the junction unmatched. The CDR3 loop spans 14 amino acids. Germline CDR1 reads MDHEN; CDR2 reads SYDVKM. The CDR3 DNA reads as TGTGCCAGCAGTCCCCTAGGGGGCCGGACTGAAGCTTTCTTT. It yields the protein CASSPLGGRTEAFF.

The rearrangement joins TRBV5-1 to TRBJ2-1, with TRBD2 matching over 8 bases. CDR3 length: 14 amino acids. J gave up 7 bases and V 0 bases, and 3 bases lay outside the gene matches. CDR1 and CDR2 from the germline V gene are SGHRS and YFSETQ. CDR3 DNA: TGCGCCAGCAGCTTGGCCGCTAGCGGGAATGAGCAGTTCTTC. Protein sequence: CASSLAASGNEQFF.